Shown below are 9 T cell receptor beta chains from a single sample sequenced in a study of blood T cell repertoires in COVID-19. Assay: immunoSEQ multiplex PCR; the TCRdb copy retains only in-frame clones and omits some. The sample lists fewer than 90,000 clones; about three quarters were seen once. Source material: peripheral blood. The origin of the receptors is an elderly woman with acute or convalescent COVID-19.

The rearrangement uses TRBV5-1 and TRBJ2-5; 11 bases are shared with TRBD2. CDR1 is SGHRS, CDR2 YFSETQ, per germline. The CDR3 totals 14 residues. The trim removed 3 bases at V and 4 bases at J, leaving 2 bases unmatched. The chain's CDR3 is CASSSSGGIETQYF. CDR3 DNA: TGCGCCAGCAGCTCTAGCGGGGGGATAGAGACCCAGTACTTC.

The genes are TRBV5-1 and TRBJ2-6, with a weak D call TRBD2 (5 bases). Germline CDR1 is SGHRS and CDR2 is YFSETQ. The V end was cut by 4 bases, the J end by 3 bases, with 17 bases between. The CDR3 is made up of 17 amino acids. The CDR3 DNA reads TGCGCCAGCAGCCCGGGCCTTATGGGGAGTGGGGCCAACGTCCTGACTTTC. It is translated as CASSPGLMGSGANVLTF.

V usage is TRBV19 and J usage is TRBJ1-2; 10 bases line up with TRBD1. Germline CDR1 reads LNHDA; CDR2 reads SQIVND (reference sequence). The trim removed 5 bases at V and 1 base at J, leaving 10 bases unmatched. The CDR3 is made up of 17 amino acids. CDR3 protein: CASSLTDRGRLNYGYTF. For the CDR3, the DNA is TGTGCCAGTAGTCTTACGGACAGGGGGAGGCTTAACTATGGCTACACCTTC.

The chain recombines TRBV6-2 or TRBV6-3 with TRBJ1-5; D is perhaps TRBD1 (5 bases). This CDR3 has 14 residues. Trimming left V 2 bases short and J 9 bases short, with 14 bases between. The V gene's germline CDR1 is MNHEY and CDR2 SVGEGT. Written as DNA, the CDR3 is TGTGCCAGCAGTTACCAGGGCCCCCGAGGGCCCCAGCATTTT. It is translated as CASSYQGPRGPQHF.

This sequence joins TRBV3-1 (or the pseudogene TRBV3-2) and TRBJ2-7; the match to TRBD2 covers 8 bases. Germline V lookup: CDR1 LGHDT, CDR2 YNNKEL (reference sequence). The CDR3 runs 12 residues. The ends lost 6 bases at V and 8 bases at J; junction bases unmatched: 6. The CDR3 here is CASRSGGEQQYF. The DNA for the CDR3 is TGTGCCAGCAGGTCCGGGGGGGAACAGCAGTACTTC.

The J gene is TRBJ2-2, the V gene TRBV5-1; 7 nucleotides align to TRBD1. CDR3 length equals 15 residues. V shed 0 bases, J shed 6 bases, and the junction held 5 bases outside the gene matches. Germline V gene sequence: CDR1 SGHRS, CDR2 YFSETQ. The CDR3 coding sequence is TGCGCCAGCAGCTTGGACACAGGGGTGTCCGGGGAGCTGTTTTTT. As protein: CASSLDTGVSGELFF.

V gene TRBV12-3 or TRBV12-4 combines with J gene TRBJ1-2; D not resolved. The CDR3 spans 12 residues. V was trimmed by 7 bases and J by 7 bases, leaving 13 bases between them. CDR3 sequence reads: CASTSLFSGYTF. The CDR3 bases are TGTGCCAGCACCTCTTTATTTAGTGGCTACACCTTC.

This clone was counted between two and nine times. This chain joins TRBV15 and TRBJ1-2; TRBD1 is a possible D gene (5 bases). The germline CDR1 and CDR2 sequences are LNHNV and YYDKDF (reference sequence). The V end was cut by 1 base, the J end by 2 bases, with 14 bases between. The CDR3 sequence is 16 residues long. This chain's CDR3 is CATSRGRGRDNYGYTF. In nucleotides, the CDR3 is TGTGCCACCAGCAGAGGGAGGGGCAGGGACAACTATGGCTACACCTTC.

The genes are TRBV24-1 and TRBJ1-1; D remains unclear. The CDR3 sequence is 13 residues long. The V end lost 1 base, the J end lost 1 base, and 3 bases lay between the germline ends. From germline, CDR1 is KGHDR and CDR2 SFDVKD. DNA for the CDR3: TGTGCCACCAGTGATTTCCAGAACACTGAAGCTTTCTTT. This translates into CATSDFQNTEAFF.